This T cell receptor (beta chain) originates from a study of cytomegalovirus exposure and HLA in healthy donors. This clone appeared once. The PCR had 60 Vbeta and 13 Jbeta primers. Data came from immunoSEQ multiplex PCR; TCRdb stores just in-frame clones and leaves some out. The table has 140,000 to 150,000 clones, approximately 82% seen once. Trimming left V 1 base short and J 9 bases short, with 10 bases between. The CDR3 has 13 amino acids. Germline CDR1 is SGHTA and CDR2 is FQGNSA. This clonotype originated in a woman aged 60 to 75 in good health and CMV-seropositive. J is TRBJ2-1 and V is TRBV7-2; weak D call: TRBD2 (6 bases). The sequenced material came from PBMCs. The CDR3 bases are TGTGCCAGCAGCTTAGGGGGGGTCGGTGAGCAGTTCTTC. Translating gives CASSLGGVGEQFF.